This T cell receptor (beta chain) was found in a study of blood T cells in healthy people across ages. The CDR3 extends over 16 amino acids. Germline assignment: CDR1 MNHNY and CDR2 SVGAGI (reference sequence). The trim removed 4 bases at V and 0 bases at J, leaving 6 bases unmatched. This clonotype was counted only a few times. A J-beta primer mix and a sample-barcoded 5' primer were used in a second PCR of roughly 6 to 12 cycles. TCRdb re-derived calls from the 5' RACE reads in MiXCR, one entry per CDR3 protein. This repertoire shows some 700,000 distinct CDR3 sequences, roughly 45% found once; its top ten account for 20% to 25%.

The specimen sequenced was blood. The clonotype was recovered from a woman in her sixties or seventies in good health. V usage is TRBV6-6 and J usage is TRBJ2-5, with 9 bases lining up with TRBD1. The CDR3 region is CASSSGTGLYQETQYF. DNA of the CDR3: TGTGCCAGCAGTTCGGGGACAGGGCTGTACCAAGAGACCCAGTACTTC.